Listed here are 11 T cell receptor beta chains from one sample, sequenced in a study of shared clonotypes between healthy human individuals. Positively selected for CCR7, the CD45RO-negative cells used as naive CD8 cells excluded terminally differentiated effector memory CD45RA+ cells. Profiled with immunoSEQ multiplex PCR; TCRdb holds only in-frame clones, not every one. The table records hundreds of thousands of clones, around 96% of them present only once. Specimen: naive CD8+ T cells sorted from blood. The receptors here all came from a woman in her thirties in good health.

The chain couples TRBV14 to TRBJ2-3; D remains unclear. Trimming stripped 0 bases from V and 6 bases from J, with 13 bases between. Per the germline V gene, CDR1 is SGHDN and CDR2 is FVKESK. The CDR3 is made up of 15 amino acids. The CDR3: CASSQDPSPPDTQYF. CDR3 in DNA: TGTGCCAGCAGCCAAGATCCGAGCCCTCCCGATACGCAGTATTTT. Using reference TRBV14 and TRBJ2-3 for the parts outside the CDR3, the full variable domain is EAGVTQFPSHSVIEKGQTVTLRCDPISGHDNLYWYRRVMGKEIKFLLHFVKESKQDESGMPNNRFLAERTGGTYSTLKVQPAELEDSGVYFCASSQDPSPPDTQYFGPGTRLTVL.

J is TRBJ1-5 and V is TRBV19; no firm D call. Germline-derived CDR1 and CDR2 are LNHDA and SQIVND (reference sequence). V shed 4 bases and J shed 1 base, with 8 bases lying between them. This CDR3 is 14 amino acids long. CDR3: CASSTRRSNQPQHF. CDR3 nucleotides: TGTGCCAGTAGTACTCGCCGGAGCAATCAGCCCCAGCATTTT.

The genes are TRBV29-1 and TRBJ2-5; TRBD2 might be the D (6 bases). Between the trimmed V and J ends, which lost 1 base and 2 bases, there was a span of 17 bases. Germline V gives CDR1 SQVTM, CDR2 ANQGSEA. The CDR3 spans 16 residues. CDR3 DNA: TGCAGCGTTGAAGGTATGCGGGACGGACCACAAGAGACCCAGTACTTC. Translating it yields CSVEGMRDGPQETQYF. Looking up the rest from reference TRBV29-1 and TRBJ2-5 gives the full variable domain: SAVISQKPSRDICQRGTSLTIQCQVDSQVTMMFWYRQQPGQSLTLIATANQGSEATYESGFVIDKFPISRPNLTFSTLTVSNMSPEDSSIYLCSVEGMRDGPQETQYFGPGTRLLVL.

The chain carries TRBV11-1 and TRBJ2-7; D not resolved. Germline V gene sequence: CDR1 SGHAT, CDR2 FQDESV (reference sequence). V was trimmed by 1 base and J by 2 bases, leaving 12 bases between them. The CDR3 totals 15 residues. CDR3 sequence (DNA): TGTGCCAGCAGCTTAGTGTCGGAGATCACCTACGAGCAGTACTTC. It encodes CASSLVSEITYEQYF.

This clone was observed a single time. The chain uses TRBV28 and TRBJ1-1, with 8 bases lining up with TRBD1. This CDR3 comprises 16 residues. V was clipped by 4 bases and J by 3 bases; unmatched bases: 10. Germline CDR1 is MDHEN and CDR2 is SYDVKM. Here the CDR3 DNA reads TGTGCCAGCAGTTCGGTACAGGGGGATCCGTACACTGAAGCTTTCTTT. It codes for CASSSVQGDPYTEAFF.

CDR3: CASSKAAVATDTQYF. The DNA of the CDR3 is TGTGCCAGCAGCAAAGCGGCGGTGGCCACAGATACGCAGTATTTT. The V and J genes are TRBV21-1 and TRBJ2-3; the table names TRBD2, a call not compared with the DNA. TRBV21-1 is classified as a pseudogene. This CDR3 region has 15 residues.

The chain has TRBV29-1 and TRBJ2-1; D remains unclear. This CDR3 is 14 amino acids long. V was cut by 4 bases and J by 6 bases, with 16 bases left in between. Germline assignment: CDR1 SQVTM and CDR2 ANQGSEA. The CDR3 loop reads CSVVVVLITNEQFF. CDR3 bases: TGCAGCGTTGTGGTAGTGTTAATTACCAATGAGCAGTTCTTC.

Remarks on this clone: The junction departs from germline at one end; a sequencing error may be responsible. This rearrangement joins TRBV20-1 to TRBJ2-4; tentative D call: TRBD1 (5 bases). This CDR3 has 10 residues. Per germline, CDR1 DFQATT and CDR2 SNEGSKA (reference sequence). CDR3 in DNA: TGCAGTGCCCCAGGGCGCGAGATGGACTTC. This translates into CSAPGREMDF.

The CDR3 protein is CASSDRDTYQETQYF. The CDR3 nucleotides are TGTGCCAGCAGTGACCGGGACACGTACCAAGAGACCCAGTACTTC. The genes are TRBV25-1 and TRBJ2-5; possible D gene TRBD1, 6 bases. The CDR3 sequence is 15 residues long. Germline lookup yields CDR1 MGHDK and CDR2 SYGVNS. Trimming cost V 3 bases and J 0 bases, with 11 bases left between them.

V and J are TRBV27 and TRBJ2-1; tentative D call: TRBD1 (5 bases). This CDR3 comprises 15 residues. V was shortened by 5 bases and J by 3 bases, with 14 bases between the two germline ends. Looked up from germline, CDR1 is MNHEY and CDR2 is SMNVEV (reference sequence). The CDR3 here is CASSLIQALYNEQFF. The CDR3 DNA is TGTGCCAGCAGTCTAATACAGGCACTCTACAATGAGCAGTTCTTC.

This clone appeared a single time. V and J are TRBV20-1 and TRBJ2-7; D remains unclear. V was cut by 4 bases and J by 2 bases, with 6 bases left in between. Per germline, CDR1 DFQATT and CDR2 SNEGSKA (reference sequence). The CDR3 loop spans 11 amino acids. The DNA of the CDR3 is TGCAGTGCTATGTGGACCTACGAGCAGTACTTC. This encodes CSAMWTYEQYF.